Presented here are 5 T cell receptor beta chains from one specimen sequenced in a study of PD-1 and CTLA-4 blockade in melanoma. The data were produced by immunoSEQ multiplex PCR, yet TCRdb's version contains in-frame clones alone and is incomplete. The sample carries 9,500 to 13,000 clones, around four fifths recorded once. The material was CD8+ T cells from peripheral blood, obtained from a patient given anti-PD-1 treatment. The receptors derive from a human donor with melanoma.

V gene TRBV3-1 (or the pseudogene TRBV3-2) combines with J gene TRBJ1-2; the match to TRBD1 covers 10 bases. Germline V CDR1 and CDR2: LGHDT, YNNKEL (reference sequence). This CDR3 comprises 15 residues. The V segment lost 4 bases and the J segment 7 bases; nucleotides outside the gene matches: 9. The CDR3 reads CASSPGQGLHSGYTF. The CDR3 nucleotides read TGTGCCAGCAGCCCGGGACAGGGGCTCCACTCTGGCTACACCTTC.

This clone was counted once. The chain employs TRBV9 and TRBJ2-1; D ambiguous. This CDR3 is built from 16 residues. Germline V gene lookup returns CDR1 SGDLS and CDR2 YYNGEE. Trimming left V 3 bases short and J 3 bases short, with 16 bases between. The CDR3 nucleotides read TGTGCCAGCAGCGGACCGGGTCTGGTGGTCTACAATGAGCAGTTCTTC. Protein product: CASSGPGLVVYNEQFF. The complete variable domain, with remaining parts taken from reference TRBV9 and TRBJ2-1, reads DSGVTQTPKHLITATGQRVTLRCSPRSGDLSVYWYQQSLDQGLQFLIQYYNGEERAKGNILERFSAQQFPDLHSELNLSSLELGDSALYFCASSGPGLVVYNEQFFGPGTRLTVL.

The chain joins TRBV11-2 to TRBJ2-5; 11 bases are shared with TRBD2. V was pared by 5 bases and J by 5 bases, with 10 bases of the junction left unmatched. The length of the CDR3 is 16 residues. Germline loops: CDR1 SGHAT, CDR2 FQNNGV. The CDR3 here is CASSPRTSGLFETQYF. DNA of the CDR3: TGTGCCAGCAGCCCGAGGACTAGCGGGCTGTTTGAGACCCAGTACTTC.

This clone was counted only a few times. V usage is TRBV13 and J usage is TRBJ2-7; 11 nucleotides align to TRBD1. This CDR3 region has 15 residues. Unmatched junction bases numbered 3, after V lost 3 bases and J lost 2 bases. CDR1 is PRHDT, CDR2 FYEKMQ, per germline (reference sequence). The CDR3 reads CASSFGQGATYEQYF. CDR3 nucleotide sequence: TGTGCCAGCAGCTTCGGACAGGGGGCCACCTACGAGCAGTACTTC.

The V call is TRBV6-5, the J call TRBJ1-1; D is unclear. Germline CDR1 MNHEY, CDR2 SVGAGI. This CDR3 has 15 residues. Trimming shortened V by 0 bases and J by 1 base, and 9 bases separated the two germline ends. The chain's CDR3 is CASSYSVDGNTEAFF. The CDR3 coding sequence is TGTGCCAGCAGTTACTCGGTGGATGGGAACACTGAAGCTTTCTTT.